This TCR beta chain was observed in a study of blood T cell repertoires in COVID-19. TCRdb keeps only in-frame clones here, not all; method: immunoSEQ multiplex PCR. Among around 250,000 clones listed, under 90% were seen once. From germline, CDR1 is SGHRS and CDR2 YFSETQ. The CDR3 runs to 16 residues. With V trimmed by 3 bases and J by 7 bases, 8 bases remained unmatched. The sequencing sample was made of peripheral blood. The source of this sequence is a woman between 35 and 50 years old who had recovered from COVID-19. The chain employs TRBV5-1 and TRBJ1-6; 9 nucleotides match TRBD1. CDR3 DNA: TGCGCCAGCAGCTCGGGAGGGACAGGGTCCAATTCACCCCTCCACTTT. This sequence encodes CASSSGGTGSNSPLHF.